This entry concerns a single T cell receptor (beta chain). The antigen is unknown. The data derive from a study of vaccination and CD4 T cells after COVID-19. Study as a whole: Convalescent cases consisted of six males and four females, of whom two were Hispanic. SARS-CoV-2, HCoV-NL63, HCoV-OC43 and HCoV-229E supplied the overlapping spike peptides used to stimulate cells.

V lost 9 bases to trimming and J lost 1 base, with 12 bases between them. This CDR3 spans 13 amino acids. Germline V gene lookup returns CDR1 MNHNS and CDR2 SASEGT. The Oncomine TCR Beta short-read assay was applied to DNA of cultured CD4+ T cells. In TCRdb, the PCR reads were re-called with MiXCR into one record per CDR3 protein. The data show 4,200 or so distinct CDR3 sequences, with 68% seen just once and roughly 30% held by the top ten. Treatment meaning: roughly 11-day PBMC culture with coronavirus spike peptide pools or control peptides (ViraFEST assay). T cells were expanded with peptide pools, and expanded clonotypes were identified by TCR sequencing.

The chain joins TRBV6-1 to TRBJ1-1, with D perhaps matching TRBD1 (6 bases). The source is a human donor who had recovered from COVID-19. Specimen: CD4+ T cells from blood, cultured in vitro. The CDR3 nucleotides read TGTGCCAGTGGACAGCTGCAGAACACTGAAGCTTTCTTT. As protein: CASGQLQNTEAFF.